A selection of T cell receptor beta chains follows, all from one sample in a study of post-analysis software for immune sequencing data. MiXCR was run by TCRdb on the PCR reads, yielding one entry per CDR3 protein. The sample consists of 650,000 to 850,000 distinct CDR3 sequences, about 53% of them appearing once. The material sequenced was blood. The receptors were gathered from a girl between 10 and 17 years old with multiple sclerosis. Both conserved end residues are part of each CDR3. The D gene is left open where the match is weak. The size of a clone is reported for some rows only, either as once, few or many, or as a class for expanded clones.

d_gene	v_gene	j_gene	abundance	CDR3nt	CDR3aa
-	TRBV4-2	TRBJ1-2	few	TGTGCCAGCAGCCAAGAACGGTCCGGGGCTCGAGGCTACACCTTC	CASSQERSGARGYTF
-	TRBV15	TRBJ1-1	-	TGTGCCACCAGCAGAGACTACGATAGGCAGGCAGATACTGAAGCTTTCTTT	CATSRDYDRQADTEAFF
-	TRBV20-1	TRBJ1-2	few	TGCAGTGCTAGAGATCCAGCAGGGACGAGTGGCTACACCTTC	CSARDPAGTSGYTF
TRBD2	TRBV9	TRBJ2-5	-	TGTGCCAGCAGCTCCGGGACTAGAGAATACCAAGAGACCCAGTACTTC	CASSSGTREYQETQYF
TRBD2	TRBV2	TRBJ2-2	few	TGTGCCAGCAGTGAAGTGGTTAGCGGGGACACGAACACCGGGGAGCTGTTTTTT	CASSEVVSGDTNTGELFF
-	TRBV11-2	TRBJ2-3	many	TGTGCCAGCAGCTTAGGGGGGGCTAGCACAGATACGCAGTATTTT	CASSLGGASTDTQYF
TRBD1	TRBV12-3/TRBV12-4	TRBJ2-7	few	TGTGCCAGCAGGCCGACAGGGGCCTACGAGCAGTACTTC	CASRPTGAYEQYF
-	TRBV20-1	TRBJ2-7	-	TGCAGTGCTAGTGAAAGGGAACACTACGAGCAGTACTTC	CSASEREHYEQYF
TRBD1	TRBV6-6	TRBJ2-7	few	TGTGCCAGCAGTTACCTGGGACAGTTCTACGAGCAGTACTTC	CASSYLGQFYEQYF
TRBD1	TRBV5-6	TRBJ2-5	few	TGTGCCAGCAGCTTGCCCGGACAGGGGCAGTGGGAGACCCAGTACTTC	CASSLPGQGQWETQYF
-	TRBV4-1	TRBJ2-3	-	TGCGCCAGCAGCCAAGTAGGCGCACAGGGCATTAACAGGGAAGATACGCAGTATTTT	CASSQVGAQGINREDTQYF
-	TRBV25-1	TRBJ2-1	once	TGTACCAGCAGTGAAGAGAAGGGTTACAATGAGCAGTTCTTC	CTSSEEKGYNEQFF
-	TRBV20-1	TRBJ2-2	-	TGCAGTGCCCGACGAACAGTTACCACCGGGGAGCTGTTTTTT	CSARRTVTTGELFF
-	TRBV10-3	TRBJ2-7	-	TGTGCCATCAGTGAGTCTAACGGACTAGAGACAGGGTACGAGCAGTACTTC	CAISESNGLETGYEQYF
-	TRBV7-3	TRBJ2-6	-	TGTGCCAGCAGCCCGGGCAGGGGCCCTACTGGGGCCAACGTCCTGACTTTC	CASSPGRGPTGANVLTF
TRBD2	TRBV12-3/TRBV12-4	TRBJ2-6	-	TGTGCCAGCACCGTAGGTACTAGCGGGTACTCTGGGGCCAACGTCCTGACTTTC	CASTVGTSGYSGANVLTF
-	TRBV5-5	TRBJ2-3	-	TGTGCCAGCAGCTTGGAACTACAGTCGAGCACAGATACGCAGTATTTT	CASSLELQSSTDTQYF
TRBD2	TRBV20-1	TRBJ2-7	-	TGCAGTGTCCCGACTAGCTTTAGCTCCTACGAGCAGTACTTC	CSVPTSFSSYEQYF
-	TRBV6-5	TRBJ2-6	-	TGTGCCAGCACCAGGAAAGTGTCTGGGGCCAACGTCCTGACTTTC	CASTRKVSGANVLTF
TRBD1	TRBV28	TRBJ2-3	-	TGTGCCAGCAGTTCCGGACAGGAAGATACGCAGTATTTT	CASSSGQEDTQYF
TRBD1	TRBV15	TRBJ2-7	-	TGTGCCACCAGCAAAGACATAGGGACAGACTACGAGCAGTACTTC	CATSKDIGTDYEQYF
-	TRBV6-4	TRBJ1-2	few	TGTGCCAGCAGTGAACAGGGAGGAACGGGATATGGCTACACCTTC	CASSEQGGTGYGYTF
-	TRBV6-1	TRBJ2-1	-	TGTGCCAGCAGTGAATGGGGGGCGAGCAGACCGGGAAATGAGCAGTTCTTC	CASSEWGASRPGNEQFF
TRBD2	TRBV7-3	TRBJ2-7	few	TGTGCCAGCAGCTCCACGGAGACTAGCGGGAGTTACGAGCAGTACTTC	CASSSTETSGSYEQYF
-	TRBV15	TRBJ1-2	-	TGTGCCACCAGCAGAGATGTGCCGGGGGTAGGCTACACCTTC	CATSRDVPGVGYTF
TRBD1	TRBV12-3/TRBV12-4	TRBJ2-5	-	TGTGCCAGCAGCCTGACAGGGGGTCACGGGGGCGGTCGTAGGACCCAGTACTTC	CASSLTGGHGGGRRTQYF
-	TRBV7-9	TRBJ2-3	few	TGTGCCAGCAGCTTAGCGGGAGGCCCCGCAGATACGCAGTATTTT	CASSLAGGPADTQYF
TRBD1	TRBV12-3/TRBV12-4	TRBJ2-5	few	TGTGCCAGCAGTACCGGGACAGAGCAAGAGACCCAGTACTTC	CASSTGTEQETQYF